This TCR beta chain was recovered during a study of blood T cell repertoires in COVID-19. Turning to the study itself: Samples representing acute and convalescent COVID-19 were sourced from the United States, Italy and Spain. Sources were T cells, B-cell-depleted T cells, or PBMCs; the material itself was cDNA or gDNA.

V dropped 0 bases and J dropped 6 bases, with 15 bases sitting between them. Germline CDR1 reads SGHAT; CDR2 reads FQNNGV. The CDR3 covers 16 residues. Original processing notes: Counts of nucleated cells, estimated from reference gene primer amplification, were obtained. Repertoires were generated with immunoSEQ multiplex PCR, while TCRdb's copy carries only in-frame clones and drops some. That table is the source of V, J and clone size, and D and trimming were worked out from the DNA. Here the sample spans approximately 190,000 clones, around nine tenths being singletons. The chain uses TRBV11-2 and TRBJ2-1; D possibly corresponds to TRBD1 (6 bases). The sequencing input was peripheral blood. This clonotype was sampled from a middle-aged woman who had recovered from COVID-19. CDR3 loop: CASSLEEWQGINEQFF. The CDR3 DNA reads TGTGCCAGCAGCTTAGAAGAATGGCAGGGGATCAATGAGCAGTTCTTC.